Below are 20 T cell receptor beta chains sequenced from a single sample in a study of blood T cell repertoires in COVID-19. The method was immunoSEQ multiplex PCR; TCRdb's version includes in-frame clones alone and lacks a portion of them. The data contain about 140,000 clones, under 85% of them singletons. The sample consisted of peripheral blood. The receptors stem from a human donor in a cohort sampled during active COVID-19.

The rearrangement joins TRBV7-3 to TRBJ2-2; D might be TRBD1 (6 bases). Germline assignment: CDR1 SGHTA and CDR2 FQGTGA. There are 16 residues in the CDR3. Trimming stripped 3 bases from V and 5 bases from J, with 16 bases between. The DNA for the CDR3 is TGTGCCAGCAGCTTTTGGGGCAGGGGCGAAACCGGGGAGCTGTTTTTT. This codes for CASSFWGRGETGELFF.

The V call is TRBV10-3, the J call TRBJ2-1; 9 bases are shared with TRBD1. V lost 3 bases, J lost 7 bases, and 1 base stayed unmatched. Germline values: CDR1 ENHRY, CDR2 SYGVKD. There are 13 residues in the CDR3. The CDR3 sequence is CAISDGQGNEQFF. The DNA for the CDR3 is TGTGCCATCAGTGATGGACAGGGGAATGAGCAGTTCTTC.

This CDR3 reads CASSLGDRAYNEQFF. The CDR3 DNA reads as TGCGCCAGCAGCTTGGGTGACAGAGCCTACAATGAGCAGTTCTTC. The chain recombines TRBV5-1 with TRBJ2-1, with D possibly being TRBD1 (5 bases). Trimming cost V 0 bases and J 2 bases, with 9 bases left between them. Germline loops: CDR1 SGHRS, CDR2 YFSETQ. The CDR3 totals 15 residues. Looking up the rest from reference TRBV5-1 and TRBJ2-1 gives the full variable domain: KAGVTQTPRYLIKTRGQQVTLSCSPISGHRSVSWYQQTPGQGLQFLFEYFSETQRNKGNFPGRFSGRQFSNSRSEMNVSTLELGDSALYLCASSLGDRAYNEQFFGPGTRLTVL.

The chain recombines TRBV2 with TRBJ2-3; D is perhaps TRBD2 (6 bases). Looked up from germline, CDR1 is SNHLY and CDR2 is FYNNEI. Trimming took off 4 bases at V and 2 bases at J, with 13 bases between the two ends. The CDR3 covers 15 residues. The DNA of the CDR3 is TGTGCCAGCAGTGTAGGCGGGATGATCACAGATACGCAGTATTTT. Protein sequence: CASSVGGMITDTQYF.

This rearrangement joins TRBV14 to TRBJ2-1, with 10 bases fitting TRBD2. Trimming removed 3 bases from V and 7 bases from J; junction bases left unmatched: 15. The CDR3 has 18 residues. Germline V gives CDR1 SGHDN, CDR2 FVKESK. The CDR3 protein is CASSHAGTSDPLRNEQFF. CDR3 nucleotide sequence: TGTGCCAGCAGCCACGCCGGGACTAGCGACCCTTTACGTAATGAGCAGTTCTTC.

J is TRBJ1-2 and V is TRBV3-1 (or the pseudogene TRBV3-2); D might be TRBD1 (5 bases). The V end lost 5 bases, the J end lost 3 bases, and 10 bases lay between the germline ends. CDR3 length: 13 residues. Germline values: CDR1 LGHDT, CDR2 YNNKEL (reference sequence). CDR3 DNA sequence: TGTGCCAGCAGCTCCAGGGTTTACTATGGCTACACCTTC. This encodes CASSSRVYYGYTF.

The rearrangement links TRBV5-1 to TRBJ2-3; tentative D call: TRBD2 (6 bases). V was trimmed by 5 bases and J by 8 bases, leaving 18 bases between them. The CDR3 contains 14 residues. Germline assignment: CDR1 SGHRS and CDR2 YFSETQ. CDR3 protein: CASSRDFPPVTQYF. The CDR3 nucleotides are TGCGCCAGCAGTCGGGACTTTCCCCCCGTTACGCAGTATTTT.

The V gene is TRBV7-2, the J gene TRBJ1-3, with D perhaps matching TRBD1 (6 bases). The V gene's germline CDR1 is SGHTA and CDR2 FQGNSA. Trimming took off 1 base at V and 5 bases at J, with 21 bases between the two ends. The CDR3 contains 18 residues. The CDR3 protein is CASSLGEAPGVWRNTIYF. Here the CDR3 DNA reads TGTGCCAGCAGCTTAGGGGAAGCGCCAGGGGTTTGGCGAAACACCATATATTTT.

The gene calls are TRBV6-6 and TRBJ2-2, with 7 positions matching TRBD1. The germline V gene has CDR1 MNHNY and CDR2 SVGAGI (reference sequence). J was trimmed by 6 bases and V by 8 bases; bases with no gene match: 12. This CDR3 is 15 amino acids long. The CDR3 nucleotides are TGTGCCAGCGCCGACCCCAGGGGGTCGGCCGGGGAGCTGTTTTTT. It yields the protein CASADPRGSAGELFF.

V is TRBV9 and J is TRBJ1-2; 7 bases fit TRBD1. Per the germline V gene, CDR1 is SGDLS and CDR2 is YYNGEE. This CDR3 region has 16 residues. Losses at the gene ends were 2 bases for V and 6 bases for J; bases not matched to a gene: 13. CDR3: CASSVAGGPLLDGYTF. The CDR3, as DNA: TGTGCCAGCAGCGTGGCAGGGGGTCCGCTACTGGATGGCTACACCTTC.

J is TRBJ2-5 and V is TRBV29-1, with 7 positions matching TRBD2. Germline V gene sequence: CDR1 SQVTM, CDR2 ANQGSEA. V was pared by 4 bases and J by 5 bases, with 7 bases of the junction left unmatched. This CDR3 comprises 13 residues. The chain's CDR3 is CSVGGGGLETQYF. For the CDR3, the DNA is TGCAGCGTTGGGGGGGGAGGGCTGGAGACCCAGTACTTC.

V usage is TRBV27 and J usage is TRBJ2-7, with D perhaps matching TRBD1 (6 bases). Trimming shortened V by 3 bases and J by 2 bases, and 14 bases separated the two germline ends. CDR1 is MNHEY and CDR2 is SMNVEV in the germline V gene (reference sequence). This CDR3 contains 15 residues. The CDR3 coding sequence is TGTGCCAGCAGTTTTCTGGGACATATAACCTACGAGCAGTACTTC. Translated, it gives CASSFLGHITYEQYF.

Only a few counts were recorded for this clone. V and J are TRBV6-5 and TRBJ1-1; D not certain. Per the germline V gene, CDR1 is MNHEY and CDR2 is SVGAGI. This CDR3 has 13 amino acids. V lost 7 bases and J lost 3, with 12 bases in between. CDR3 residues: CASTYYEDTEAFF. The CDR3 DNA sequence: TGTGCCAGCACCTACTATGAGGACACTGAAGCTTTCTTT.

This chain joins TRBV5-1 and TRBJ2-7; TRBD1 matches at 8 bases. The V gene's germline CDR1 is SGHRS and CDR2 YFSETQ. V shed 0 bases, J shed 4 bases, and the junction held 3 bases outside the gene matches. CDR3 length: 14 residues. In nucleotides, the CDR3 is TGCGCCAGCAGCTTGGGACAGGGGAGGTACGAGCAGTACTTC. This gives the protein CASSLGQGRYEQYF.

As regards this clone: Sequence at one end of the junction differs from germline and may be a read error. The V and J genes are TRBV20-1 and TRBJ2-7; D possibly corresponds to TRBD1 (6 bases). Germline CDR1 DFQATT, CDR2 SNEGSKA (reference sequence). The CDR3 has 11 amino acids. CDR3 nucleotides: TGCAGTGCTACGGCACAAATTACAGGGATCTTC. Its translation is CSATAQITGIF.

This chain links TRBV18 with TRBJ2-1, with D hard to call. The CDR3 runs 14 residues. Germline CDR1 is KGHSH and CDR2 is LQKENI. Deletions cut 6 bases from V and 8 bases from J, with 17 bases between. Here the CDR3 reads CASSPTRGVDEQFF. CDR3 sequence (DNA): TGTGCCAGCTCCCCGACGAGAGGTGTGGATGAGCAGTTCTTC. The whole variable domain, filled in from reference TRBV18 and TRBJ2-1, reads NAGVMQNPRHLVRRRGQEARLRCSPMKGHSHVYWYRQLPEEGLKFMVYLQKENIIDESGMPKERFSAEFPKEGPSILRIQQVVRGDSAAYFCASSPTRGVDEQFFGPGTRLTVL.

CDR3 in amino acids: CASSQGGQGGDTQYF. The DNA of the CDR3 is TGTGCCAGCAGCCAAGGGGGACAGGGGGGAGATACGCAGTATTTT. The gene calls are TRBV3-1 (or the pseudogene TRBV3-2) and TRBJ2-3; 11 nucleotides agree with TRBD1. Per the germline V gene, CDR1 is LGHDT and CDR2 is YNNKEL (reference sequence). With V trimmed by 1 base and J by 5 bases, 2 bases remained unmatched. This CDR3 has 15 residues.

This clone is a singleton in its sample. The chain uses TRBV5-1 and TRBJ2-1; 8 bases map to TRBD2. V lost 4 bases and J lost 8; bases outside the gene matches: 14. Germline loops: CDR1 SGHRS, CDR2 YFSETQ. The CDR3 extends over 16 amino acids. CDR3 bases: TGCGCCAGCAGCACCGGGTATTCAGGACTAGCCCATGAGCAGTTCTTC. This translates into CASSTGYSGLAHEQFF.

The chain carries TRBV6-5 and TRBJ2-1; TRBD2 matches 10 bases. The V gene end was trimmed by 6 bases and the J gene end by 7 bases; junction bases not matched to a gene: 3. The germline gives CDR1 MNHEY, CDR2 SVGAGI. The CDR3 has 13 amino acids. The CDR3 bases are TGTGCCAGCAGCCGGGGACTAGCGAATGAGCAGTTCTTC. Translation gives CASSRGLANEQFF.

The rearrangement uses TRBV18 and TRBJ2-1; TRBD1 is a possible D gene (7 bases). V lost 3 bases and J 3 bases, leaving 12 bases between the germline ends. This CDR3 contains 15 residues. Germline CDR1 is KGHSH and CDR2 is LQKENI. The CDR3 DNA sequence: TGTGCCAGCTCACCTGGGCAGGGGGGCTACAATGAGCAGTTCTTC. Its translation is CASSPGQGGYNEQFF. Looking up the rest from reference TRBV18 and TRBJ2-1 gives the full variable domain: NAGVMQNPRHLVRRRGQEARLRCSPMKGHSHVYWYRQLPEEGLKFMVYLQKENIIDESGMPKERFSAEFPKEGPSILRIQQVVRGDSAAYFCASSPGQGGYNEQFFGPGTRLTVL.